This paragraph covers one T cell receptor beta chain sequence. The target antigen is unknown. The V gene's germline CDR1 is SGHNT and CDR2 YYREEE (reference sequence). The length of the CDR3 is 14 residues. Trimming pared 4 bases from V and 7 bases from J, leaving 17 bases between. The data originate from a study of T cells in localized non-small cell lung cancer. Study conclusions and caveats: In uninvolved adjacent lung, T cell clonality reached its highest value, exceeding tumor. There were a median 57 of the top 100 tumor clones appearing in adjacent lung. An association was observed between higher blood T cell density and longer overall survival.

Some clones are missing from TCRdb's copy, which holds only in-frame ones; the method was immunoSEQ multiplex PCR. The sample yields 23,000 or so clones, 80% to 85% seen once. The V and J genes are TRBV5-4 and TRBJ1-1, with D unresolved. The source material was PBMCs, sampled before any cancer treatment. The clonotype comes from a man aged 35 to 69 with stage II lung adenocarcinoma. The CDR3 is CASSLGALQLEAFF. The CDR3 DNA reads as TGTGCCAGCAGCCTTGGTGCATTACAGCTTGAAGCTTTCTTT.